The 20 T cell receptor beta chains reported below all come from one sample, sequenced in a study of blood T cell repertoires in COVID-19. The data were produced by immunoSEQ multiplex PCR, yet TCRdb's version contains in-frame clones alone and is incomplete. The sample shows about 130,000 clones, about 75% of them seen only once. What was sequenced was peripheral blood. The origin of the receptors is an older man with acute or convalescent COVID-19.

This clone was counted between two and nine times. CDR3 nucleotide sequence: TGTGCCAGCAGCGTAGACAGGAACTATGGCTACACCTTC. Translated, it gives CASSVDRNYGYTF. The chain employs TRBV9 and TRBJ1-2; a weak D match, TRBD1 (5 bases). The germline V and J ends were trimmed by 0 bases and 2 bases, with 5 bases remaining between them. The CDR3 has 13 amino acids. Germline V gene lookup returns CDR1 SGDLS and CDR2 YYNGEE.

J is TRBJ1-1 and V is TRBV29-1, with 7 bases aligning to TRBD1. Germline CDR1 reads SQVTM; CDR2 reads ANQGSEA. V shed 7 bases, J shed 3 bases, and the junction held 14 bases outside the gene matches. CDR3 length equals 15 residues. CDR3 loop: CSGWPGGPSDTEAFF. Here the CDR3 DNA reads TGCAGCGGGTGGCCAGGGGGGCCAAGTGACACTGAAGCTTTCTTT.

The chain recombines TRBV28 with TRBJ1-2; possibly TRBD1 for D (6 bases). Per germline, CDR1 MDHEN and CDR2 SYDVKM. This CDR3 is 11 amino acids long. The CDR3, as DNA: TGTTCGATTCGGACAGACAATGGCTACACCTTC. This gives the protein CSIRTDNGYTF.

This clone appeared a single time. This chain connects TRBV19 to TRBJ2-3; D is possibly TRBD1 (5 bases). Trimming shortened V by 4 bases and J by 6 bases, and 14 bases separated the two germline ends. Germline loops: CDR1 LNHDA, CDR2 SQIVND (reference sequence). The CDR3 is 14 residues long. In DNA, the CDR3 is TGTGCCAGTAGTACCATGATAGGGGCTGATACGCAGTATTTT. Translation gives CASSTMIGADTQYF.

The V call is TRBV6-1, the J call TRBJ1-6, with unresolved D. CDR3 length: 18 amino acids. V lost 2 bases and J lost 0, with 14 bases in between. Looked up from germline, CDR1 is MNHNS and CDR2 is SASEGT. CDR3 nucleotides: TGTGCCAGCAGTGAATACGGGTCAGCTAACTCCTATAATTCACCCCTCCACTTT. Its translation: CASSEYGSANSYNSPLHF.

CDR3 coding DNA: TGTGCCAGCAGTGAAGCTGGCAGGAACACTGAAGCTTTCTTT. Its translation: CASSEAGRNTEAFF. V usage is TRBV6-1 and J usage is TRBJ1-1; the D is unclear. Germline CDR1 and CDR2: MNHNS and SASEGT. V was shortened by 0 bases and J by 1 base, with 6 bases between the two germline ends. The CDR3 loop spans 14 amino acids.

The rearrangement links TRBV12-3 or TRBV12-4 to TRBJ2-5; 8 nucleotides line up with TRBD1. Unmatched junction bases numbered 3, after V lost 5 bases and J lost 4 bases. The CDR3 has 13 amino acids. The CDR3 DNA reads as TGTGCCAGCAGTCGGACAGGGACAGAGACCCAGTACTTC. Translation: CASSRTGTETQYF.

The chain employs TRBV6-5 and TRBJ2-7, with 8 nucleotides matching TRBD1. Germline-derived CDR1 and CDR2 are MNHEY and SVGAGI. The V and J ends lost 1 base and 2 bases, in that order; junction bases with no gene match: 7. The CDR3 contains 16 residues. The CDR3 sequence is CASSYYFGTGPYEQYF. The CDR3 coding sequence is TGTGCCAGCAGTTACTATTTTGGGACAGGTCCCTACGAGCAGTACTTC.

The chain has TRBV2 and TRBJ2-7, with TRBD2 identical over 9 bases. J lost 2 bases, V lost 4 bases, and 6 bases had no gene match. Germline assignment: CDR1 SNHLY and CDR2 FYNNEI. The CDR3 totals 15 residues. The CDR3 DNA reads as TGTGCCAGCAGTGTTGAAGCGGGGGGTACCTACGAGCAGTACTTC. As protein: CASSVEAGGTYEQYF.

V gene TRBV7-2 combines with J gene TRBJ2-5, with D perhaps matching TRBD2 (6 bases). CDR1 and CDR2 from the germline V gene are SGHTA and FQGNSA. The CDR3 length is 13 residues. Trimming removed 8 bases at V and 6 bases at J, with 16 bases between. The CDR3 coding sequence is TGTGCCAGCCCCAGGGTGGGGGGAAAGACCCAGTACTTC. It encodes CASPRVGGKTQYF.

The V call is TRBV29-1, the J call TRBJ2-5, with TRBD1 matching 7 bases. V lost 6 bases and J lost 14; bases outside the gene matches: 12. Per the germline V gene, CDR1 is SQVTM and CDR2 is ANQGSEA. The CDR3 runs to 11 residues. The CDR3 region is CSVDTGVAPYF. The CDR3 DNA follows: TGCAGCGTAGACACAGGGGTGGCCCCATACTTC.

The chain couples TRBV7-2 to TRBJ2-7; D unresolved. The germline V gene has CDR1 SGHTA and CDR2 FQGNSA. The CDR3 has 14 residues. Trimming removed 1 base at V and 1 base at J, with 8 bases between. CDR3 region: CASSLGLASYEQYF. In DNA form, the CDR3 reads TGTGCCAGCAGCTTAGGTTTGGCTTCCTACGAGCAGTACTTC.

V and J are TRBV5-1 and TRBJ2-7, with TRBD2 matching 9 bases. Unmatched junction bases numbered 7, after V lost 0 bases and J lost 0 bases. The CDR3 is 17 amino acids. The germline CDR1 and CDR2 sequences are SGHRS and YFSETQ. This CDR3 reads CASSLGSSGERSYEQYF. CDR3 nucleotide sequence: TGCGCCAGCAGCTTGGGTTCTAGCGGGGAGCGCTCCTACGAGCAGTACTTC.

The CDR3 bases are TGTGCCAGCAGCCTCAGGGGGCTTGAAAACATTCAGTACTTC. This encodes CASSLRGLENIQYF. The chain employs TRBV7-2 and TRBJ2-4; TRBD1 matches at 8 bases. This CDR3 has 14 amino acids. Germline V gene lookup returns CDR1 SGHTA and CDR2 FQGNSA. The V and J ends lost 5 bases and 5 bases, in that order; junction bases with no gene match: 5.

The chain joins TRBV19 to TRBJ1-5, with 8 bases matching TRBD1. The CDR3 extends over 15 amino acids. The V and J ends lost 6 bases and 5 bases, in that order; junction bases with no gene match: 9. CDR1 is LNHDA, CDR2 SQIVND, per germline (reference sequence). CDR3 sequence: CASRGGDRPYQPQHF. In DNA, the CDR3 is TGTGCCAGTAGGGGGGGGGACAGGCCCTATCAGCCCCAGCATTTT.

Here the CDR3 reads CATSPQYSNQPQHF. CDR3 DNA sequence: TGTGCCACCTCGCCACAGTATAGCAATCAGCCCCAGCATTTT. The chain combines TRBV2 with TRBJ1-5; D is uncertain. V gave up 10 bases and J gave up 0 bases, with 13 bases separating them. Germline values: CDR1 SNHLY, CDR2 FYNNEI. The CDR3 contains 14 residues.

The V call is TRBV13, the J call TRBJ1-2; no clear D. Germline assignment: CDR1 PRHDT and CDR2 FYEKMQ (reference sequence). CDR3 length: 15 residues. V lost 0 bases and J 4 bases, leaving 12 bases between the germline ends. The CDR3 here is CASSLGRRSAYGYTF. In DNA, the CDR3 is TGTGCCAGCAGCTTAGGGCGCCGATCCGCCTATGGCTACACCTTC. The full variable domain, with the rest looked up from reference TRBV13 and TRBJ1-2, is AAGVIQSPRHLIKEKRETATLKCYPIPRHDTVYWYQQGPGQDPQFLISFYEKMQSDKGSIPDRFSAQQFSDYHSELNMSSLELGDSALYFCASSLGRRSAYGYTFGSGTRLTVV.

As DNA, the CDR3 is TGTGCCAGCAGCACCTGGACACCGCCTAATGAAAAACTGTTTTTT. It codes for CASSTWTPPNEKLFF. V gene TRBV14 combines with J gene TRBJ1-4; possible D gene TRBD1, 5 bases. The V gene lost 5 bases and the J gene lost 3 bases, with 13 bases spanning the gap. The CDR3 is made up of 15 amino acids. In germline, CDR1 is SGHDN, CDR2 FVKESK.

The chain has TRBV6-4 and TRBJ1-2; TRBD1 aligns across 8 bases. The CDR3 loop spans 13 amino acids. Germline-derived CDR1 and CDR2 are MRHNA and SNTAGT. J gave up 0 bases and V 9 bases, and 3 bases lay outside the gene matches. CDR3 DNA sequence: TGTGCCAGGGACAGGGCGTCTAACTATGGCTACACCTTC. Protein product: CARDRASNYGYTF.

The rearrangement joins TRBV5-4 to TRBJ2-3; 7 bases align to TRBD2. This CDR3 spans 15 amino acids. Looked up from germline, CDR1 is SGHNT and CDR2 is YYREEE (reference sequence). J was trimmed by 2 bases and V by 4 bases; bases with no gene match: 7. CDR3 in amino acids: CASSTGGSVTDTQYF. The CDR3 DNA follows: TGTGCCAGCAGCACCGGGGGGAGCGTCACAGATACGCAGTATTTT.